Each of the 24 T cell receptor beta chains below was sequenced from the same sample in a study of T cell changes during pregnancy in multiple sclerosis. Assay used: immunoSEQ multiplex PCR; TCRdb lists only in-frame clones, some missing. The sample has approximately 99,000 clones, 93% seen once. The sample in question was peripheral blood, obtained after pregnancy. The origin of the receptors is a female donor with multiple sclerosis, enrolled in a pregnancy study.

In DNA form, the CDR3 reads TGTGCCAGCAGCTTATGGGCCGCCTCCTTTGAGGGAAGCACAGATACGCAGTATTTT. Translated, it gives CASSLWAASFEGSTDTQYF. J is TRBJ2-3 and V is TRBV7-8; D may be TRBD2 (5 bases). The CDR3 has 19 residues. From germline, CDR1 is SGHVS and CDR2 FQNEAQ. V shed 2 bases and J shed 0 bases, with 21 bases lying between them.

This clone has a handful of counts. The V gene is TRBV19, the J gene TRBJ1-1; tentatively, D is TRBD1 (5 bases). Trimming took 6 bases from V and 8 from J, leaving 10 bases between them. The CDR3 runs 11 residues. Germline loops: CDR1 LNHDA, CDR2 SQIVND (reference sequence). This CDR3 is CASRTKGEAFF. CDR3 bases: TGTGCCAGTAGAACTAAGGGGGAAGCTTTCTTT. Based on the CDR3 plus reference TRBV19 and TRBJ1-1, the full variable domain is DGGITQSPKYLFRKEGQNVTLSCEQNLNHDAMYWYRQDPGQGLRLIYYSQIVNDFQKGDIAEGYSVSREKKESFPLTVTSAQKNPTAFYLCASRTKGEAFFGQGTRLTVV.

CDR3: CASSQDEGGAYEQYF. The CDR3 DNA follows: TGCGCCAGCAGCCAAGATGAGGGGGGGGCCTACGAGCAGTACTTC. J is TRBJ2-7 and V is TRBV4-3; possible D gene TRBD2, 7 bases. The germline V gene encodes CDR1 LGHNA and CDR2 YSLEER. This CDR3 is 15 amino acids long. The ends were cut back, 0 bases at V and 2 bases at J, with 11 bases in the middle.

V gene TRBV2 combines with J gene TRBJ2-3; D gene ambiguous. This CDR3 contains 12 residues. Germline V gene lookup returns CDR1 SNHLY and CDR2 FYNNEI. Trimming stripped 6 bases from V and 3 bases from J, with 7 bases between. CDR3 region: CASRAGTDTQYF. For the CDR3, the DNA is TGTGCCAGCAGGGCCGGGACAGATACGCAGTATTTT.

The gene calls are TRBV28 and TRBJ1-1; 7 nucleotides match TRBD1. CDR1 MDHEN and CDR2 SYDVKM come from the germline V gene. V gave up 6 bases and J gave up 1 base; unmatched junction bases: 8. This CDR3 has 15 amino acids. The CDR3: CASSPKGAPNTEAFF. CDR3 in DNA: TGTGCCAGCAGCCCCAAGGGGGCCCCGAACACTGAAGCTTTCTTT.

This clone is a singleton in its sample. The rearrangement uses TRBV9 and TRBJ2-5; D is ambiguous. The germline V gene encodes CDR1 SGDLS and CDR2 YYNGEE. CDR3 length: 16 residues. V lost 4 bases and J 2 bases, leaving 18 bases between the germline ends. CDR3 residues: CASSPSVGGLQETQYF. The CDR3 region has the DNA TGTGCCAGCAGCCCCAGCGTTGGCGGTTTACAAGAGACCCAGTACTTC.

For the CDR3, the DNA is TGTGCCAGCAGCTTAGGGGGGACAGGGGTTAGCAATCAGCCCCAGCATTTT. Protein sequence: CASSLGGTGVSNQPQHF. V and J are TRBV7-9 and TRBJ1-5, with 10 bases identical to TRBD1. The germline CDR1 and CDR2 sequences are SEHNR and FQNEAQ (reference sequence). This CDR3 is built from 17 residues. V dropped 1 base and J dropped 0; count of bases not matched to a gene: 3.

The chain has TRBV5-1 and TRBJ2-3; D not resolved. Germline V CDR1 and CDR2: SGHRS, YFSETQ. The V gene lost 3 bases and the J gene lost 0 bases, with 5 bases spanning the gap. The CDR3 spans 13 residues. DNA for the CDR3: TGCGCCAGCAGCTACCAGAGCACAGATACGCAGTATTTT. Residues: CASSYQSTDTQYF.

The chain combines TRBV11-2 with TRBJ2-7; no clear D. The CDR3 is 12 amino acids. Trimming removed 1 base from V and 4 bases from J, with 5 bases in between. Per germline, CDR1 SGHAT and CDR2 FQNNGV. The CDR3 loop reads CASSLGTYEQYF. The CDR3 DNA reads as TGTGCCAGCAGCTTAGGAACATACGAGCAGTACTTC. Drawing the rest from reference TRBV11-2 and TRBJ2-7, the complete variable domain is EAGVAQSPRYKIIEKRQSVAFWCNPISGHATLYWYQQILGQGPKLLIQFQNNGVVDDSQLPKDRFSAERLKGVDSTLKIQPAKLEDSAVYLCASSLGTYEQYFGPGTRLTVT.

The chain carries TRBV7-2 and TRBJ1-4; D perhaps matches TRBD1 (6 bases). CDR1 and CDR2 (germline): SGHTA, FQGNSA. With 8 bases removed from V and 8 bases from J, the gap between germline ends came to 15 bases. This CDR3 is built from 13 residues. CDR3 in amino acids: CASGSRRGEKLFF. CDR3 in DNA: TGTGCCAGCGGGTCCCGTAGGGGGGAAAAACTGTTTTTT.

DNA for the CDR3: TGTGCCAGCAGCGCCGGACGGCGGGATCTACGAGGCTACACCTTC. Its translation is CASSAGRRDLRGYTF. This chain joins TRBV9 and TRBJ1-2; D gene ambiguous. Germline V gives CDR1 SGDLS, CDR2 YYNGEE. The CDR3 length is 15 residues. V was cut by 3 bases and J by 8 bases, with 20 bases left in between.

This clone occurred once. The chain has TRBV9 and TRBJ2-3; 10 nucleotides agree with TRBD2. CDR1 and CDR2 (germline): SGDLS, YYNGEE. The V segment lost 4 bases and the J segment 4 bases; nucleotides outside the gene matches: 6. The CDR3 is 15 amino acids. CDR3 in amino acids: CASSLAGAPADTQYF. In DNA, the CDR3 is TGTGCCAGCAGCCTAGCGGGAGCGCCGGCAGATACGCAGTATTTT.

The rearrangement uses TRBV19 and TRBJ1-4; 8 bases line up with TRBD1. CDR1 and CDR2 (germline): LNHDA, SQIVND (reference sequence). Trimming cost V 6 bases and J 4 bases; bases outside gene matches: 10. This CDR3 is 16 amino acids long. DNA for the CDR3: TGTGCCAGTAGCCCCGACAGGGGCCGAATTAATGAAAAACTGTTTTTT. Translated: CASSPDRGRINEKLFF.

The CDR3 sequence is CASRRDRWDHEQYF. CDR3 nucleotides: TGTGCCAGCAGACGGGACAGGTGGGATCACGAGCAGTACTTC. The chain employs TRBV7-2 and TRBJ2-7, with 8 bases that match TRBD1. This CDR3 has 14 amino acids. The V and J ends lost 6 bases and 5 bases, in that order; junction bases with no gene match: 9. CDR1 is SGHTA, CDR2 FQGNSA, per germline.

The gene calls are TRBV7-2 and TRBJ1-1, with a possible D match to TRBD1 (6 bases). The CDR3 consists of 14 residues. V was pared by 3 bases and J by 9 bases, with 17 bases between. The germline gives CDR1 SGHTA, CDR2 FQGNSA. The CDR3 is CASSFSRGGGQAFF. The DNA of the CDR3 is TGTGCCAGCAGCTTCTCGCGGGGAGGGGGGCAAGCTTTCTTT.

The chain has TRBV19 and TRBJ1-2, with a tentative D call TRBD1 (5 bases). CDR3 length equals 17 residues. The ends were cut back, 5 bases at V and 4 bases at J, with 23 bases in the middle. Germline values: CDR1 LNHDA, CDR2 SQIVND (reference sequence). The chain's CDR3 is CASSGPAGRDATYGYTF. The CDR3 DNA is TGTGCCAGTAGTGGGCCGGCAGGGAGGGACGCTACCTATGGCTACACCTTC.

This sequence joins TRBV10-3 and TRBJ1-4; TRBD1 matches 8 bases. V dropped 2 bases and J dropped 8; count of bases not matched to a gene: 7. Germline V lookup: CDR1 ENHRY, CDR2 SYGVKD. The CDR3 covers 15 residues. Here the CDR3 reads CAISEGSGGREKLFF. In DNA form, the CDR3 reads TGTGCCATCAGTGAGGGATCAGGGGGCCGAGAAAAACTGTTTTTT.

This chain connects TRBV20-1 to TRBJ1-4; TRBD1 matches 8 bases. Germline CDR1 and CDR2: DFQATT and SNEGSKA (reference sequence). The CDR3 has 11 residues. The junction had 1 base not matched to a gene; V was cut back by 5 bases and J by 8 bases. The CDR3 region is CSAGQGEKLFF. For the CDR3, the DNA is TGCAGTGCTGGACAGGGCGAAAAACTGTTTTTT.

Here the CDR3 DNA reads TGTGCCAGCACCCTCCTAGCGGGAAGGTTAAATGAGCAGTTCTTC. Translated: CASTLLAGRLNEQFF. The V gene is TRBV11-2, the J gene TRBJ2-1, with TRBD2 identical over 9 bases. The CDR3 runs 15 residues. Germline V gene sequence: CDR1 SGHAT, CDR2 FQNNGV. The trim removed 7 bases at V and 7 bases at J, leaving 11 bases unmatched.

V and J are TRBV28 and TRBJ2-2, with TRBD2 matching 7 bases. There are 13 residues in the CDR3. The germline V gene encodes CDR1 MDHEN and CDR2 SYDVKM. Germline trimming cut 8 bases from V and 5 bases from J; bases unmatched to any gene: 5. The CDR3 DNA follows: TGTGCCAGCCGGGACTATAGAACCGGGGAGCTGTTTTTT. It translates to CASRDYRTGELFF.

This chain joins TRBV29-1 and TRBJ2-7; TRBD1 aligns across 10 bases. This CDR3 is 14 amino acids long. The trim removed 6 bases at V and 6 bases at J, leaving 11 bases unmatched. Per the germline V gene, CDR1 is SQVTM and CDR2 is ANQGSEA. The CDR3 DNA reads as TGCAGCGTGGAGGGGACAGGGGCAAGCGGCGAGCAGTACTTC. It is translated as CSVEGTGASGEQYF.

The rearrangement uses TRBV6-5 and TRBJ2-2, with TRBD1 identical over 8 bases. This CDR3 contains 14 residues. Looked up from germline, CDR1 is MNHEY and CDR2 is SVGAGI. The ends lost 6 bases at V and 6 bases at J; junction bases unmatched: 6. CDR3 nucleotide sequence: TGTGCCAGCAGCATGACAGGGGCGGCCGGGGAGCTGTTTTTT. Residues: CASSMTGAAGELFF.

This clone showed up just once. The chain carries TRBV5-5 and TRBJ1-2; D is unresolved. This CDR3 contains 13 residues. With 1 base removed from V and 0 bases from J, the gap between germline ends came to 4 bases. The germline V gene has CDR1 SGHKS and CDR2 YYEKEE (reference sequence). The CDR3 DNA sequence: TGTGCCAGCAGCTTGCTACCTAACTATGGCTACACCTTC. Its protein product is CASSLLPNYGYTF. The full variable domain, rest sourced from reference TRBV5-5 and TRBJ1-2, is DAGVTQSPTHLIKTRGQQVTLRCSPISGHKSVSWYQQVLGQGPQFIFQYYEKEERGRGNFPDRFSARQFPNYSSELNVNALLLGDSALYLCASSLLPNYGYTFGSGTRLTVV.

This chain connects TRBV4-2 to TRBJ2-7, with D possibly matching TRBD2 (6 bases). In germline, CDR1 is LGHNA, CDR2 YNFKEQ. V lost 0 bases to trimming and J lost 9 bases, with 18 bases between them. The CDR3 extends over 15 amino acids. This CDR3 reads CASSQDVRGEEGQYF. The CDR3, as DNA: TGTGCCAGCAGCCAAGACGTTCGGGGCGAGGAGGGGCAGTACTTC.